This T cell receptor (beta chain) was captured in a study of T cell changes during pregnancy in multiple sclerosis (dated by TCRdb to between 2018 and 2020). For the study in its entirety: The study examined how the T cell repertoire changed over the course of pregnancy in women with multiple sclerosis.

A word on this clone: The antigen it recognizes is unknown. Per-base quality was not reported, and no clone a single base away is much larger than it.

Via the germline V gene, CDR1 is MDHEN and CDR2 SYDVKM. Taken from cysteine to phenylalanine, the CDR3 has 14 residues. Of all the DNA, just the CDR3 is kept, 42 bases in frame from base 1. V lost 6 bases and J lost 5 bases; the stretch between them is 17 bases long. Preparation of the library involved the immunoSEQ multiplex PCR assay. TCRdb carries this immuneACCESS record with in-frame sequences only. Its versions omit some clonotypes, under half of them owing to an unresolved V gene in the studies checked, with the rest unexplained. The sample contains 55,000 to 95,000 clones, around nine tenths of them found a single time. In total, the top ten clones hold approximately 2.1% of the sample.

This receptor chain uses TRBV28 and TRBJ2-7, with no confidently assigned D gene. Sequences were derived from peripheral blood, sampled in the second trimester of pregnancy. The receptor comes from a female donor in good health, enrolled as a control in a pregnancy study. The CDR3 loop reads CASSTPSRLNEQYF. The sequenced DNA is TGTGCCAGCAGCACCCCGTCGAGACTCAACGAGCAGTACTTC. The variable domain in full, with residues beyond the CDR3 obtained from the reference TRBV28 and TRBJ2-7 genes, is DVKVTQSSRYLVKRTGEKVFLECVQDMDHENMFWYRQDPGLGLRLIYFSYDVKMKEKGDIPEGYSVSREKKERFSLILESASTNQTSMYLCASSTPSRLNEQYFGPGTRLTVT.